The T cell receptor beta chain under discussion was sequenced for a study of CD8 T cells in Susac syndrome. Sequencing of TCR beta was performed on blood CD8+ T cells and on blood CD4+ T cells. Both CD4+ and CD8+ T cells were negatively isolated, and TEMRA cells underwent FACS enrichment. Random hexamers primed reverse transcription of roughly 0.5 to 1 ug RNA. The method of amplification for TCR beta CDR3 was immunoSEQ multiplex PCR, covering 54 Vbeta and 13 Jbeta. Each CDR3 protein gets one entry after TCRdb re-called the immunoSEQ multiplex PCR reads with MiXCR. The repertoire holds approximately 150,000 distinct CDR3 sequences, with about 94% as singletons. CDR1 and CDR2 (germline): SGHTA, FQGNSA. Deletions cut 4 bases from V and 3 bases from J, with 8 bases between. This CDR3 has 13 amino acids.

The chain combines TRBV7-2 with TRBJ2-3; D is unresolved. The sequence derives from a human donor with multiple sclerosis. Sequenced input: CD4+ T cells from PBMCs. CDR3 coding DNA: TGTGCCAGCAGCTCCAGGCGAACAGATACGCAGTATTTT. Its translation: CASSSRRTDTQYF.